The 19 T cell receptor beta chains below were found in one sample sequenced in a study of T cell responses to AZD1222 COVID-19 vaccine. The repertoire was sequenced with immunoSEQ multiplex PCR; TCRdb's copy has only in-frame clones and lacks some. The table lists 140,000 to 150,000 clones, roughly 88% of them singletons. The source was peripheral blood, collected on day 0 of AZD1222 vaccination. These receptors were collected from an adult in good health.

This clone came up once. V is TRBV20-1 and J is TRBJ2-7; 8 nucleotides align to TRBD1. This CDR3 contains 15 residues. Germline V CDR1 and CDR2: DFQATT, SNEGSKA (reference sequence). The J segment lost 3 bases and the V segment lost 3 bases, leaving 10 bases of the junction unmatched. The CDR3 sequence is CSASPGTGDNYEQYF. The CDR3 DNA sequence: TGCAGTGCTAGTCCCGGGACAGGCGATAACTACGAGCAGTACTTC.

J is TRBJ1-5 and V is TRBV2, with D perhaps TRBD1 (6 bases). Trimming stripped 5 bases from V and 2 bases from J, with 13 bases between. This CDR3 spans 15 amino acids. CDR1 and CDR2 from the germline V gene are SNHLY and FYNNEI. The CDR3 region has the DNA TGTGCCAGCAGTACCGACAGGACGGGCAATCAGCCCCAGCATTTT. It codes for CASSTDRTGNQPQHF.

The chain combines TRBV9 with TRBJ1-2; D remains ambiguous. The CDR3 totals 12 residues. Germline V gene lookup returns CDR1 SGDLS and CDR2 YYNGEE. V was pared by 3 bases and J by 8 bases, with 11 bases between. CDR3 nucleotides: TGTGCCAGCAGCGGCAACCGGTGGGGCTACACCTTC. Protein: CASSGNRWGYTF.

The V and J genes are TRBV30 and TRBJ2-7; the match to TRBD2 covers 8 bases. The ends lost 0 bases at V and 0 bases at J; junction bases unmatched: 7. Per the germline V gene, CDR1 is GTSNPN and CDR2 is SVGIG (reference sequence). The CDR3 has 16 residues. The DNA for the CDR3 is TGTGCCTGGAGTGTACGAGCGGGGGCCATCTCCTACGAGCAGTACTTC. Its translation: CAWSVRAGAISYEQYF.

This clone showed up many times. The V and J genes are TRBV6-1 and TRBJ1-5; possible D gene TRBD1, 6 bases. CDR1 and CDR2 from the germline V gene are MNHNS and SASEGT. V lost 0 bases to trimming and J lost 2 bases, with 17 bases between them. This CDR3 region has 18 residues. DNA of the CDR3: TGTGCCAGCAGTGAAGCCCGCCGGGGGCCAGAGGGCAATCAGCCCCAGCATTTT. Residues: CASSEARRGPEGNQPQHF.

The chain joins TRBV18 to TRBJ1-2; D is unclear. Trimming cost V 1 base and J 4 bases, with 16 bases left between them. Germline CDR1 is KGHSH and CDR2 is LQKENI. This CDR3 is built from 16 residues. The CDR3 coding sequence is TGTGCCAGCTCACCACTCCCTCCGGTAACCTTCTATGGCTACACCTTC. Translating gives CASSPLPPVTFYGYTF.

This chain joins TRBV2 and TRBJ1-5; 7 nucleotides match TRBD1. Trimming at V came to 6 bases and at J to 5 bases, leaving 10 bases not matched to a gene. Per germline, CDR1 SNHLY and CDR2 FYNNEI. CDR3 length: 15 amino acids. The CDR3 loop is CASSRQGLRDQPQHF. The CDR3 nucleotides are TGTGCCAGCAGCCGACAGGGCCTCAGGGATCAGCCCCAGCATTTT.

V and J are TRBV28 and TRBJ2-1; D is undetermined. Germline CDR1 is MDHEN and CDR2 is SYDVKM. V dropped 5 bases and J dropped 0 bases, with 11 bases sitting between them. The CDR3 consists of 15 residues. The chain's CDR3 is CASSADRSSYNEQFF. CDR3 nucleotides: TGTGCCAGCAGTGCGGACCGAAGCTCCTACAATGAGCAGTTCTTC.

V usage is TRBV19 and J usage is TRBJ2-7; the D call may be TRBD1 or TRBD2 (6 bases each). The CDR3 totals 13 residues. The germline V gene encodes CDR1 LNHDA and CDR2 SQIVND (reference sequence). Trimming took off 6 bases at V and 2 bases at J, with 11 bases between the two ends. The CDR3, as DNA: TGTGCCAGTAGCCAAGGGGGGCCCTACGAGCAGTACTTC. The encoded protein is CASSQGGPYEQYF. Looking up the rest from reference TRBV19 and TRBJ2-7 gives the full variable domain: DGGITQSPKYLFRKEGQNVTLSCEQNLNHDAMYWYRQDPGQGLRLIYYSQIVNDFQKGDIAEGYSVSREKKESFPLTVTSAQKNPTAFYLCASSQGGPYEQYFGPGTRLTVT.

The rearrangement links TRBV10-2 to TRBJ2-3; 11 bases are a match to TRBD2. V shed 3 bases, J shed 8 bases, and the junction held 4 bases outside the gene matches. In germline, CDR1 is WSHSY, CDR2 SAAADI. This CDR3 spans 14 amino acids. In DNA, the CDR3 is TGCGCCAGCAGTGACCCCGGACTAGCGGGTACGCAGTATTTT. Translation: CASSDPGLAGTQYF.

The rearrangement links TRBV28 to TRBJ1-2, with 10 positions matching TRBD1. J was trimmed by 5 bases and V by 6 bases; bases with no gene match: 6. The germline gives CDR1 MDHEN, CDR2 SYDVKM. This CDR3 is 14 amino acids long. In DNA form, the CDR3 reads TGTGCCAGCAGAAGGGACAGGGGCCTGTATGGCTACACCTTC. It yields the protein CASRRDRGLYGYTF.

This chain connects TRBV6-5 to TRBJ1-1, with a tentative D call TRBD1 (5 bases). The V end lost 6 bases, the J end lost 5 bases, and 16 bases lay between the germline ends. Looked up from germline, CDR1 is MNHEY and CDR2 is SVGAGI. This CDR3 is built from 14 residues. The CDR3: CASSPREGSTEAFF. As DNA, the CDR3 is TGTGCCAGCAGCCCCCGAGAGGGGTCGACTGAAGCTTTCTTT.

The chain recombines TRBV5-1 with TRBJ2-7; 10 nucleotides agree with TRBD1. This CDR3 has 17 amino acids. Germline CDR1 and CDR2: SGHRS and YFSETQ. V shed 4 bases, J shed 1 base, and the junction held 11 bases outside the gene matches. The CDR3 is CASSLSRDRGGSYEQYF. CDR3 nucleotides: TGCGCCAGCAGCCTTTCCCGGGACAGGGGAGGATCCTACGAGCAGTACTTC.

J is TRBJ2-1 and V is TRBV3-1 (or the pseudogene TRBV3-2), with a possible D match to TRBD1 (5 bases). Germline V gene data show CDR1 as LGHDT and CDR2 as YNNKEL (reference sequence). V dropped 0 bases and J dropped 9 bases, with 15 bases sitting between them. CDR3 length: 15 residues. CDR3 loop: CASSQEFGETGEQFF. The CDR3 DNA follows: TGTGCCAGCAGCCAAGAATTCGGAGAAACAGGTGAGCAGTTCTTC.

This chain joins TRBV5-1 and TRBJ2-1; 10 nucleotides align to TRBD2. Germline trimming cut 5 bases from V and 4 bases from J; bases unmatched to any gene: 3. Germline V gene sequence: CDR1 SGHRS, CDR2 YFSETQ. The CDR3 consists of 14 residues. The CDR3 nucleotides are TGCGCCAGCAGGAGCGGGGGGGCGTACAATGAGCAGTTCTTC. Protein product: CASRSGGAYNEQFF.

V and J are TRBV7-9 and TRBJ2-7; D perhaps matches TRBD1 (6 bases). The length of the CDR3 is 15 residues. Germline-derived CDR1 and CDR2 are SEHNR and FQNEAQ (reference sequence). Trimming pared 4 bases from V and 5 bases from J, leaving 18 bases between. The CDR3 protein is CASSSQRPTGHEQYF. CDR3 DNA: TGTGCCAGCAGCTCGCAGAGACCAACAGGGCACGAGCAGTACTTC.

The V gene is TRBV27, the J gene TRBJ1-3; possibly TRBD1 for D (5 bases). Trimming took off 6 bases at V and 6 bases at J, with 12 bases between the two ends. The CDR3 totals 13 residues. CDR1 is MNHEY, CDR2 SMNVEV, per germline (reference sequence). CDR3 nucleotides: TGTGCCAGCAGATCCACAGGAGTAAACACCATATATTTT. This gives the protein CASRSTGVNTIYF.

The chain recombines TRBV5-1 with TRBJ1-2, with a possible D match to TRBD1 (6 bases). V was shortened by 0 bases and J by 0 bases, with 9 bases between the two germline ends. The CDR3 covers 15 residues. Germline V CDR1 and CDR2: SGHRS, YFSETQ. DNA of the CDR3: TGCGCCAGCAGCTTGGAGGGGGTCTCTAACTATGGCTACACCTTC. The encoded protein is CASSLEGVSNYGYTF.

This sequence joins TRBV18 and TRBJ2-7, with D tentatively TRBD1 or TRBD2 (5 bases each). The CDR3 has 15 amino acids. V was shortened by 3 bases and J by 4 bases, with 16 bases between the two germline ends. The V gene's germline CDR1 is KGHSH and CDR2 LQKENI. CDR3 in DNA: TGTGCCAGCTCACCCGGGACGCTAGGTGGGTACGAGCAGTACTTC. Translated, it gives CASSPGTLGGYEQYF. Supplemented by reference TRBV18 and TRBJ2-7, the full variable domain reads NAGVMQNPRHLVRRRGQEARLRCSPMKGHSHVYWYRQLPEEGLKFMVYLQKENIIDESGMPKERFSAEFPKEGPSILRIQQVVRGDSAAYFCASSPGTLGGYEQYFGPGTRLTVT.